The T cell receptor (beta chain) under discussion was sequenced for a study of beta chain features in type 1 diabetes. Overall study context: All samples yielded over 95,000,000 examined sorted cells. Study results and caveats: All four CD4+ subsets of Type 1 diabetes patients contained TCRB CDR3s that were moderately but significantly shorter.

V lost 5 bases and J lost 4, with 8 bases in between. Per germline, CDR1 SQVTM and CDR2 ANQGSEA. This CDR3 has 11 amino acids. A remark on this clone: Its antigen is as yet unknown.

Reverse transcription of all isolated RNA meant that expressed TCRB transcripts were sequenced. Some clones are missing from TCRdb's copy, which holds only in-frame ones; the method was immunoSEQ multiplex PCR. The repertoire consists of 300,000 to 350,000 clones, with 7.5% to 9% occurring once and the leading ten covering around 0.45%. The clonotype comes from a young woman in good health. This sequence joins TRBV29-1 and TRBJ1-2, with D uncertain. The sample consisted of central memory CD4+ T cells from blood. CDR3 in DNA: TGCAGCGTTCTCTCTATCTATGGCTACACCTTC. Its translation: CSVLSIYGYTF.